The rows below give T cell receptor beta chains drawn from one sample of a study of T cells in Graves' hyperthyroidism and ophthalmopathy. In TCRdb, the multiplex PCR reads were re-called with MiXCR into one record per CDR3 protein. The table lists roughly 300,000 distinct CDR3 sequences, 25% to 30% of them singletons. The sample taken for sequencing was blood. The receptors were sampled from a man aged 40-49 years with Graves' hyperthyroidism that later progressed to Graves' ophthalmopathy. Each CDR3 is given without its conserved first and last residue. The D gene is left open where the match is weak.

d_gene: -; v_gene: TRBV7-8; CDR3aa: ASSLTRQGYSNQPQH
d_gene: TRBD2; v_gene: TRBV27; CDR3aa: ASSPRTSRSYEQY
d_gene: -; v_gene: TRBV30; CDR3aa: AWQLGTEAF
d_gene: -; v_gene: TRBV6-2/TRBV6-3; CDR3aa: ASSYGMGDDPGELF
d_gene: TRBD2; v_gene: TRBV2; CDR3aa: ASGLAGGVQY
d_gene: TRBD2; v_gene: TRBV19; CDR3aa: ASSTSSSGSPYEQY
d_gene: TRBD2; v_gene: TRBV6-2/TRBV6-3; CDR3aa: ASSFSGTPYEQY
d_gene: -; v_gene: TRBV28; CDR3aa: ASSKSYQGQPQH
d_gene: TRBD1; v_gene: TRBV12-3/TRBV12-4; CDR3aa: ASRTTGGAIDGYT
d_gene: -; v_gene: TRBV12-5; CDR3aa: ASGLGGYTEAF
d_gene: -; v_gene: TRBV12-3/TRBV12-4; CDR3aa: ASRAGTGSNQPQH
d_gene: -; v_gene: TRBV5-1; CDR3aa: ASSLDRATGEQY
d_gene: TRBD1; v_gene: TRBV7-2; CDR3aa: ASSGRTGAEQY
d_gene: -; v_gene: TRBV20-1; CDR3aa: SARSRTKSDEQF
d_gene: -; v_gene: TRBV29-1; CDR3aa: SVDSGTDTEAF
d_gene: TRBD1; v_gene: TRBV20-1; CDR3aa: SANSGTVGGSAQH
d_gene: TRBD2; v_gene: TRBV15; CDR3aa: ATSRGDSGIGGAKNIQY
d_gene: -; v_gene: TRBV2; CDR3aa: ASSGGGAWTGELF
d_gene: TRBD2; v_gene: TRBV20-1; CDR3aa: SARVTSGNTGELF
d_gene: TRBD2; v_gene: TRBV6-2/TRBV6-3; CDR3aa: ASSYSRTSGNEQY
d_gene: TRBD1; v_gene: TRBV4-1; CDR3aa: ASSQDFRGHYGYT
d_gene: -; v_gene: TRBV3-1; CDR3aa: ASGGGEQY
d_gene: TRBD1; v_gene: TRBV28; CDR3aa: ASSPGQVGANVLT
d_gene: -; v_gene: TRBV4-1; CDR3aa: ASSQGVLAVGANVLT
d_gene: -; v_gene: TRBV2; CDR3aa: ASSEPAMNTEAF
d_gene: -; v_gene: TRBV6-1; CDR3aa: ASMEGTHEQY
d_gene: -; v_gene: TRBV11-3; CDR3aa: ASSVKQGNTEAF
d_gene: -; v_gene: TRBV12-3/TRBV12-4; CDR3aa: ASIHGGAVNTEAF
d_gene: TRBD2; v_gene: TRBV24-1; CDR3aa: ATSDPGLVNTGELF
d_gene: -; v_gene: TRBV28; CDR3aa: ASSSPSGSERPYEQY
d_gene: -; v_gene: TRBV6-1; CDR3aa: ASGGGSGPSSYT
d_gene: TRBD2; v_gene: TRBV30; CDR3aa: AWGVPRTSGSYEQY
d_gene: -; v_gene: TRBV30; CDR3aa: AWRRLGGHYEQY
d_gene: TRBD2; v_gene: TRBV12-3/TRBV12-4; CDR3aa: ASSQLAGGYNEQY
d_gene: TRBD1; v_gene: TRBV12-3/TRBV12-4; CDR3aa: ASSLDRGKEGYT
d_gene: -; v_gene: TRBV7-2; CDR3aa: ASSPARGNTGELF
d_gene: TRBD2; v_gene: TRBV7-9; CDR3aa: ASSFRTGLGIDEQY
d_gene: TRBD1; v_gene: TRBV6-1; CDR3aa: ASSVSRGRAF
d_gene: -; v_gene: TRBV28; CDR3aa: ASSYQSTLETQY
d_gene: TRBD1; v_gene: TRBV25-1; CDR3aa: ASSPDRGIGGYT
d_gene: TRBD2; v_gene: TRBV3-1; CDR3aa: ASSQASSGPYEQY
d_gene: -; v_gene: TRBV6-2/TRBV6-3; CDR3aa: ASSYERGTGIRETQY